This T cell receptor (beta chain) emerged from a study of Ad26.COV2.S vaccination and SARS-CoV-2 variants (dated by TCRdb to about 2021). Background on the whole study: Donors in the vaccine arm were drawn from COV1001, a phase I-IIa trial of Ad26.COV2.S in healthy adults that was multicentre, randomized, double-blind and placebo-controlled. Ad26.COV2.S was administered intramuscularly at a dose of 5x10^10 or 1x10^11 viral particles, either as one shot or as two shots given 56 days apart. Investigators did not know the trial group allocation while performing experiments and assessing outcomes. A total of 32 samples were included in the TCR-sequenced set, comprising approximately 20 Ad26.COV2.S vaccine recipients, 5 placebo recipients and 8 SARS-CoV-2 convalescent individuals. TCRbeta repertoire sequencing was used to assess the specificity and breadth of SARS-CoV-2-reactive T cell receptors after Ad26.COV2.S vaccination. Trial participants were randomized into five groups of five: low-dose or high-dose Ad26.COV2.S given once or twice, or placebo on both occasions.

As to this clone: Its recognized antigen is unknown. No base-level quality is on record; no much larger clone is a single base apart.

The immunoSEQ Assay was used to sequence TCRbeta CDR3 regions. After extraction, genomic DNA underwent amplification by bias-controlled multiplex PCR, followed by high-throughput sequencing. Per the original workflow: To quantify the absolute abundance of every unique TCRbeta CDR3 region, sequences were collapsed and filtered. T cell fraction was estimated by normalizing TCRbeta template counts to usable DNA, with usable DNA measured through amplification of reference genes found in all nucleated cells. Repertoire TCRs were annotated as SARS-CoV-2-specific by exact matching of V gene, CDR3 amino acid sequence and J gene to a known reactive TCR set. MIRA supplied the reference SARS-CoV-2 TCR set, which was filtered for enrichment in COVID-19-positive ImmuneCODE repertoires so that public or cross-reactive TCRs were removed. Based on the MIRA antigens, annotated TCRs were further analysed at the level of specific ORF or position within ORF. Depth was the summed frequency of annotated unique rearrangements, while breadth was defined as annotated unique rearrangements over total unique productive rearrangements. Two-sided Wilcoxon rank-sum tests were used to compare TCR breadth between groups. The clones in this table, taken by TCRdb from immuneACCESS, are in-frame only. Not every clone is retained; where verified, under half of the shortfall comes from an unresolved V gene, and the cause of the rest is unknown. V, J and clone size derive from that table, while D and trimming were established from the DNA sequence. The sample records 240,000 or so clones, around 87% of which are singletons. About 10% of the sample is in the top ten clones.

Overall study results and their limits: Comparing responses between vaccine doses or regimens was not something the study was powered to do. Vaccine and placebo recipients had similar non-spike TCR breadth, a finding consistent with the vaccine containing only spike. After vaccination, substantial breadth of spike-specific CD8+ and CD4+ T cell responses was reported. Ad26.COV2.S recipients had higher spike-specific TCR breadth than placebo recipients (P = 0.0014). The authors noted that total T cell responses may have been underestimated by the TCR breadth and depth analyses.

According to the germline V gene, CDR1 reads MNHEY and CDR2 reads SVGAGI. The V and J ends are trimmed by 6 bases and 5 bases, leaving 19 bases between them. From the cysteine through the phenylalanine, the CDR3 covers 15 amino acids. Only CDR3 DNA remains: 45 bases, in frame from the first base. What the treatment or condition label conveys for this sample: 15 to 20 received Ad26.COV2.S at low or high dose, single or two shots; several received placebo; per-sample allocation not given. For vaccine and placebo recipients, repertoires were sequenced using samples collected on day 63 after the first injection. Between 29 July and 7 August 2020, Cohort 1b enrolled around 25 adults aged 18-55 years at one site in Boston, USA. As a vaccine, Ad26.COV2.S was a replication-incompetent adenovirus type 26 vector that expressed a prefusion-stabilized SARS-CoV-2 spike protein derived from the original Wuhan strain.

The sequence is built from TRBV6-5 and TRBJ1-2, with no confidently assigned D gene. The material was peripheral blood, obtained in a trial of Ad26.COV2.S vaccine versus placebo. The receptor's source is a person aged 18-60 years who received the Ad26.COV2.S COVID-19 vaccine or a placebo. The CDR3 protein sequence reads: CASRGGWEQLYGYTF. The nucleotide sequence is TGTGCCAGCAGGGGCGGGTGGGAGCAGCTGTATGGCTACACCTTC.